This TCR beta chain was recovered during a study of T-cell memory formation after mild COVID-19. TCRdb reanalysed the 5' RACE reads using MiXCR and keeps one entry per CDR3 protein. The table has approximately 100,000 distinct CDR3 sequences, 11% seen once. This clonotype showed up just a few times. This receptor was taken from a man aged 18 to 35 who had mild COVID-19 (a few samples of this study predate the infection). Cell type and time point are not known. Sequencing was carried out using PBMCs or a T cell subset sorted from them (not recorded which).

The CDR3 DNA follows: TGTGCCAGCTCAACGCCGGGGGGCGAGACCCAGTACTTC. This gives the protein CASSTPGGETQYF. The chain joins TRBV18 to TRBJ2-5; maybe TRBD2 (7 bases). V was shortened by 5 bases and J by 5 bases, with 12 bases between the two germline ends. Germline V lookup: CDR1 KGHSH, CDR2 LQKENI. This CDR3 region has 13 residues.